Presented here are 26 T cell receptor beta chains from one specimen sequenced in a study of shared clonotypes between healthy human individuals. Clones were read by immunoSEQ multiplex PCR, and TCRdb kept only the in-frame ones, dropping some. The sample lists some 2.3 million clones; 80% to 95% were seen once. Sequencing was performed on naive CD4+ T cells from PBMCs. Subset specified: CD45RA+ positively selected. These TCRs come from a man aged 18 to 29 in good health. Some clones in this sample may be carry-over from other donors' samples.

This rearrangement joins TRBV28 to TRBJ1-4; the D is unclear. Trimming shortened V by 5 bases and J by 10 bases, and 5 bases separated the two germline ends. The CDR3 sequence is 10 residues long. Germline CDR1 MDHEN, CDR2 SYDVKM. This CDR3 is CASSGGKLFF. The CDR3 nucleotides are TGTGCCAGCAGTGGTGGAAAACTGTTTTTT.

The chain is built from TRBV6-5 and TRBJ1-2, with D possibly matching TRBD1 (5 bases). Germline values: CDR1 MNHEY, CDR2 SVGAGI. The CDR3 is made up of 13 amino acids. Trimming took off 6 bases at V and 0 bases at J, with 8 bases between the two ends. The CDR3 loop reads CASRSGANYGYTF. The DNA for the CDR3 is TGTGCCAGCAGATCGGGGGCTAACTATGGCTACACCTTC.

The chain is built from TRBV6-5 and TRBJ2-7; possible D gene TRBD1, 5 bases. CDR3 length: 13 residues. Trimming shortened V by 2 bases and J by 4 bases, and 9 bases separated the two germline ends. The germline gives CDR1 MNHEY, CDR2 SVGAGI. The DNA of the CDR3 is TGTGCCAGCAGTTACCGACAGCGTTACGAGCAGTACTTC. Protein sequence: CASSYRQRYEQYF.

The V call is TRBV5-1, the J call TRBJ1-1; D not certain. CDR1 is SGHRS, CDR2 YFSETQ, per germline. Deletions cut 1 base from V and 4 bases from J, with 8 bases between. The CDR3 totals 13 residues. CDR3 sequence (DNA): TGCGCCAGCAGCTTGATTACATTCACTGAAGCTTTCTTT. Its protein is CASSLITFTEAFF.

CDR3 residues: CASSFLSGTSSYNEQFF. The CDR3 DNA reads TGTGCCAGCAGCTTTCTCTCCGGGACTAGCTCCTACAATGAGCAGTTCTTC. The chain links TRBV5-4 to TRBJ2-1; 8 bases align to TRBD2. The CDR3 runs to 17 residues. V trimming: 2 bases; J trimming: 0 bases; junction bases outside the gene matches: 7. Germline V gene sequence: CDR1 SGHNT, CDR2 YYREEE (reference sequence).

This chain's CDR3 is CASSKDDAYEQYF. The CDR3 DNA sequence: TGTGCCAGCAGCAAGGATGATGCCTACGAGCAGTACTTC. The chain has TRBV6-1 and TRBJ2-7, with no clear D. Germline V gives CDR1 MNHNS, CDR2 SASEGT. Trimming stripped 6 bases from V and 2 bases from J, with 11 bases between. CDR3 size: 13 residues.

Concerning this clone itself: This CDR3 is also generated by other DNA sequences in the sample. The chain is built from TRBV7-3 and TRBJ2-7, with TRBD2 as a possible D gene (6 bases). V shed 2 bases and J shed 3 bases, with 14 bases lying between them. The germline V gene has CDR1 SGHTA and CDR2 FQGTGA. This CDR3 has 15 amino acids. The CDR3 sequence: CASSLGSGSSYEQYF. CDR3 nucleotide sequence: TGTGCCAGCAGCTTAGGTAGCGGAAGTAGCTACGAGCAGTACTTC.

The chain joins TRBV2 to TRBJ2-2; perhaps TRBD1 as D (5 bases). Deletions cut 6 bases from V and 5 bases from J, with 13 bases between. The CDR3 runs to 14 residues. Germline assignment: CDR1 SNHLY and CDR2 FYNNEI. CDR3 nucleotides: TGTGCCAGCAGGTATCAGGGCTCAACCGGGGAGCTGTTTTTT. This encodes CASRYQGSTGELFF.

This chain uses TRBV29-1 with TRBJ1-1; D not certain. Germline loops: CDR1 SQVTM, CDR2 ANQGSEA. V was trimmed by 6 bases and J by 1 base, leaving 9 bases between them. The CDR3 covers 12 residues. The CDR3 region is CSVESGNTEAFF. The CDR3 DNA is TGCAGCGTAGAAAGCGGGAACACTGAAGCTTTCTTT.

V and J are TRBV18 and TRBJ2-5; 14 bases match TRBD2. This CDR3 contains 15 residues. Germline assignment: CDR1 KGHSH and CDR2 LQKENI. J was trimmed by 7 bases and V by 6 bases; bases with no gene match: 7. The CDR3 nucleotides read TGTGCCAGCTCGGCGGGACTAGCGGGGGACGTGACCCAGTACTTC. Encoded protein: CASSAGLAGDVTQYF.

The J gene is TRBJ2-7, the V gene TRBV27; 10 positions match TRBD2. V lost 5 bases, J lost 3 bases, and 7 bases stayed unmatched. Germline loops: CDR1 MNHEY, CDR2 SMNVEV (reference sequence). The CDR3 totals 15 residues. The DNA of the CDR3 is TGTGCCAGCAGTCTGGGACTAGCGAATGACTACGAGCAGTACTTC. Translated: CASSLGLANDYEQYF.

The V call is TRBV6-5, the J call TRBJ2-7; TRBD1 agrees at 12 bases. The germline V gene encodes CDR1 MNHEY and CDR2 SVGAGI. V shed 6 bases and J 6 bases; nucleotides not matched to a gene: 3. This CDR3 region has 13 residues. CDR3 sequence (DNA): TGTGCCAGCAGGGGGACAGGGGGCTCCGAGCAGTACTTC. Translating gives CASRGTGGSEQYF.

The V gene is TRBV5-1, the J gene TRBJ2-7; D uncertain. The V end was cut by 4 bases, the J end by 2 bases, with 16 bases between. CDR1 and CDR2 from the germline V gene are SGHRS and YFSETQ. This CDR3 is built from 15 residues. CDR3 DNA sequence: TGCGCCAGCAGCCCCCCGAAGGTAACCGCCTACGAGCAGTACTTC. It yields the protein CASSPPKVTAYEQYF.

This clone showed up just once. CDR3 loop: CATSRELESPFF. The DNA for the CDR3 is TGTGCCACCAGCAGAGAGCTAGAATCCCCGTTCTTC. This rearrangement joins TRBV15 to TRBJ2-1; D is unclear. V dropped 0 bases and J dropped 15 bases, with 12 bases sitting between them. CDR3 size: 12 residues. CDR1 is LNHNV and CDR2 is YYDKDF in the germline V gene (reference sequence).

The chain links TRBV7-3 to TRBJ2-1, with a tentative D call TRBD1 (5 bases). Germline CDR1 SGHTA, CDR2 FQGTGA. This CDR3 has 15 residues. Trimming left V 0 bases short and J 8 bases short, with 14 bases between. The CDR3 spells CASSLTPLARDEQFF. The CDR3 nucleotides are TGTGCCAGCAGCTTAACCCCACTGGCCAGGGATGAGCAGTTCTTC.

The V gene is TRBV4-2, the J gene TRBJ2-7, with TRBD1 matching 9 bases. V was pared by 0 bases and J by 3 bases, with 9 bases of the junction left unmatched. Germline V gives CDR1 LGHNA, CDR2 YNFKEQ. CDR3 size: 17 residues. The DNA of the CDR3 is TGTGCCAGCAGCCAAGATTCGGGGACAGGGTACGGCTACGAGCAGTACTTC. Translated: CASSQDSGTGYGYEQYF.

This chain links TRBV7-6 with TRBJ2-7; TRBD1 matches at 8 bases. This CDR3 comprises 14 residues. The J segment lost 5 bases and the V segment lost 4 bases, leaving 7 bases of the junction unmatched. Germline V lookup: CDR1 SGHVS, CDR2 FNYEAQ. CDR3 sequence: CASSSWTGRHEQYF. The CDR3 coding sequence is TGTGCCAGCAGCTCTTGGACAGGGAGACACGAGCAGTACTTC. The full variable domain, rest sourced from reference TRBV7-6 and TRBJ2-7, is GAGVSQSPRYKVTKRGQDVALRCDPISGHVSLYWYRQALGQGPEFLTYFNYEAQQDKSGLPNDRFSAERPEGSISTLTIQRTEQRDSAMYRCASSSWTGRHEQYFGPGTRLTVT.

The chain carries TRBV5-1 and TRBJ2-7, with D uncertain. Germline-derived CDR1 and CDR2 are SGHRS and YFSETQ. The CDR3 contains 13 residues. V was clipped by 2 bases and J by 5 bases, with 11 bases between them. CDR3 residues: CASSFVGPNEQYF. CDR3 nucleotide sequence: TGCGCCAGCAGCTTCGTAGGGCCCAACGAGCAGTACTTC. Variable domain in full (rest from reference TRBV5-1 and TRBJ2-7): KAGVTQTPRYLIKTRGQQVTLSCSPISGHRSVSWYQQTPGQGLQFLFEYFSETQRNKGNFPGRFSGRQFSNSRSEMNVSTLELGDSALYLCASSFVGPNEQYFGPGTRLTVT.

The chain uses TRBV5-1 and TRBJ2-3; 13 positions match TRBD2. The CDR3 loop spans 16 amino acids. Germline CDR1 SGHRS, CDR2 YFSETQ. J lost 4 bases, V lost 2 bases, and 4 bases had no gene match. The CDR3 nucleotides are TGCGCCAGCAGCTTTGGGACTAGCGGGAAATCAGATACGCAGTATTTT. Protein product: CASSFGTSGKSDTQYF.

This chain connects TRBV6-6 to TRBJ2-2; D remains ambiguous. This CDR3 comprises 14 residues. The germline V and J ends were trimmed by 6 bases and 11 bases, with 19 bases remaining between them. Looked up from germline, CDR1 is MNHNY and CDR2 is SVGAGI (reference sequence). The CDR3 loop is CASSLYGRPVELFF. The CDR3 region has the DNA TGTGCCAGCAGCCTCTACGGTCGACCTGTAGAGCTGTTTTTT.

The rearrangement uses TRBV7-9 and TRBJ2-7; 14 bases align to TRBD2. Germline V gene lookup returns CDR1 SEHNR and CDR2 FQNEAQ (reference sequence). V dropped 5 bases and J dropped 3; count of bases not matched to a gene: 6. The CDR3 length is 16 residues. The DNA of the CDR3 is TGTGCCAGCAGCCCCGGACTAGCGGGAGGCGTCTACGAGCAGTACTTC. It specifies CASSPGLAGGVYEQYF.

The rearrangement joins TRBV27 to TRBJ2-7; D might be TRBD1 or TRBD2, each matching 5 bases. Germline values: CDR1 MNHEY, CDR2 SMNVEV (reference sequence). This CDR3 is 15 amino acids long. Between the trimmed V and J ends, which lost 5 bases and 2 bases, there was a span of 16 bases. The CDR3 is CASSPVRGRPYEQYF. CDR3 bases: TGTGCCAGCAGTCCAGTTCGGGGCAGACCCTACGAGCAGTACTTC.

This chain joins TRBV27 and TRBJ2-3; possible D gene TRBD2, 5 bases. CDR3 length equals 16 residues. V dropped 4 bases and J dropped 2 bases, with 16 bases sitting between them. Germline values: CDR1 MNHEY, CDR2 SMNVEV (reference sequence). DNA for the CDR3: TGTGCCAGCAGTTCGTATTCTGGACTTTACACAGATACGCAGTATTTT. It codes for CASSSYSGLYTDTQYF.

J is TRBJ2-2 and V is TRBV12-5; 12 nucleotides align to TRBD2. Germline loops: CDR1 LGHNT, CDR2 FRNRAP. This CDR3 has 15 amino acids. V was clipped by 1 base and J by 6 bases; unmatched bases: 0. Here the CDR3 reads CASGLGLAGAGELFF. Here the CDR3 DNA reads TGTGCTAGTGGTTTGGGACTAGCGGGGGCCGGGGAGCTGTTTTTT. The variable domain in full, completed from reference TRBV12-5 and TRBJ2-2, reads DARVTQTPRHKVTEMGQEVTMRCQPILGHNTVFWYRQTMMQGLELLAYFRNRAPLDDSGMPKDRFSAEMPDATLATLKIQPSEPRDSAVYFCASGLGLAGAGELFFGEGSRLTVL.

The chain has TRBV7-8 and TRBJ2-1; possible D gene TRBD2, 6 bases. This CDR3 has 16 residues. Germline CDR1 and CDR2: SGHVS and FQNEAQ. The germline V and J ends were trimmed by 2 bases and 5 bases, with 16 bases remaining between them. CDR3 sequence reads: CASSLPSGQRNNEQFF. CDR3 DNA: TGTGCCAGCAGCTTACCCAGCGGGCAACGGAACAATGAGCAGTTCTTC.

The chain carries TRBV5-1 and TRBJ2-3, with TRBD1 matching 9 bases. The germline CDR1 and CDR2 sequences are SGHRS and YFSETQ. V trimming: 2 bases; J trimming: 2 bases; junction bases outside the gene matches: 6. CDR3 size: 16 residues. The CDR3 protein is CASSLIGTGSTDTQYF. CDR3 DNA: TGCGCCAGCAGCTTAATCGGGACAGGGTCCACAGATACGCAGTATTTT. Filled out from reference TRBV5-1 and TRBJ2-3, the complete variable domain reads KAGVTQTPRYLIKTRGQQVTLSCSPISGHRSVSWYQQTPGQGLQFLFEYFSETQRNKGNFPGRFSGRQFSNSRSEMNVSTLELGDSALYLCASSLIGTGSTDTQYFGPGTRLTVL.